These 12 T cell receptor beta chains originate from one sample sequenced in a study of cytomegalovirus exposure and HLA in healthy donors. A multiplex PCR was run with 60 Vbeta primers and 13 Jbeta primers. Assay: immunoSEQ multiplex PCR; the TCRdb copy retains only in-frame clones and omits some. The table has over 200,000 clones, over 65% seen once; the top ten hold about 1.2%. Specimen: PBMCs. All receptors derive from a human donor in good health.

V is TRBV9 and J is TRBJ2-3; 8 nucleotides align to TRBD1. The CDR3 extends over 20 amino acids. Germline lookup yields CDR1 SGDLS and CDR2 YYNGEE. V dropped 0 bases and J dropped 4; count of bases not matched to a gene: 19. The CDR3: CASSVGRGEGRGLEADTQYF. The CDR3 region has the DNA TGTGCCAGCAGCGTAGGACGTGGAGAGGGCAGGGGGCTCGAAGCAGATACGCAGTATTTT.

V is TRBV28 and J is TRBJ2-7; TRBD2 aligns across 8 bases. Germline CDR1 is MDHEN and CDR2 is SYDVKM. The trim removed 5 bases at V and 5 bases at J, leaving 11 bases unmatched. The CDR3 totals 15 residues. CDR3 DNA sequence: TGTGCCAGCAGTCTAGGACTAGCCTCAGGTGACGAGCAGTACTTC. Its translation is CASSLGLASGDEQYF.

The chain carries TRBV4-1 and TRBJ2-1; 12 bases align to TRBD1. Germline trimming cut 4 bases from V and 9 bases from J; bases unmatched to any gene: 13. The CDR3 sequence is 17 residues long. CDR1 and CDR2 (germline): MGHRA, YSYEKL. In nucleotides, the CDR3 is TGCGCCAGCAGCCGACTAGGCCGGGACAGGGGGCTCCCTGAGCAGTTCTTC. It encodes CASSRLGRDRGLPEQFF.

The V call is TRBV27, the J call TRBJ1-6, with D possibly matching TRBD1 (5 bases). Trimming cost V 3 bases and J 0 bases, with 12 bases left between them. The germline V gene has CDR1 MNHEY and CDR2 SMNVEV (reference sequence). The length of the CDR3 is 17 residues. The CDR3 loop is CASSFRGTSSYNSPLHF. The CDR3 DNA sequence: TGTGCCAGCAGTTTTCGGGGGACCAGCTCCTATAATTCACCCCTCCACTTT.

This chain uses TRBV11-3 with TRBJ2-1, with TRBD2 matching over 7 bases. The V and J ends lost 1 base and 6 bases, in that order; junction bases with no gene match: 12. CDR1 SGHNT and CDR2 YENEEA come from the germline V gene. The length of the CDR3 is 17 residues. The CDR3 sequence: CASSLVSGALGSNEQFF. The CDR3, as DNA: TGTGCCAGCAGCTTAGTCAGCGGGGCCCTGGGGAGCAATGAGCAGTTCTTC.

The chain uses TRBV4-2 and TRBJ2-1; 8 nucleotides line up with TRBD2. The CDR3 extends over 16 amino acids. J lost 7 bases, V lost 0 bases, and 8 bases had no gene match. Germline V gives CDR1 LGHNA, CDR2 YNFKEQ. The CDR3 sequence: CASSQDPAGVWNEQFF. In DNA form, the CDR3 reads TGTGCCAGCAGCCAAGACCCAGCGGGAGTATGGAATGAGCAGTTCTTC.

The chain has TRBV28 and TRBJ2-2, with D perhaps matching TRBD2 (6 bases). Trimming left V 6 bases short and J 0 bases short, with 20 bases between. CDR3 length: 18 residues. CDR1 is MDHEN, CDR2 SYDVKM, per germline. The CDR3 loop is CASREPGRDSSNTGELFF. CDR3 bases: TGTGCCAGCAGAGAACCCGGCCGGGACTCGTCGAACACCGGGGAGCTGTTTTTT.

The V and J genes are TRBV19 and TRBJ2-7, with D tentatively TRBD2 (5 bases). The CDR3 is 14 residues long. The V gene's germline CDR1 is LNHDA and CDR2 SQIVND (reference sequence). V gave up 4 bases and J gave up 5 bases, with 15 bases separating them. Here the CDR3 DNA reads TGTGCCAGTAGTACCCGGGGTATTAAGGACGAGCAGTACTTC. Protein sequence: CASSTRGIKDEQYF.

This chain links TRBV11-2 with TRBJ2-2; 10 nucleotides match TRBD2. In germline, CDR1 is SGHAT, CDR2 FQNNGV. The CDR3 contains 17 residues. V lost 10 bases and J lost 6; bases outside the gene matches: 17. CDR3 DNA sequence: TGTGCCACCCAGGTGGGTAAGCGGGAGGGCTTGGCCGGGGAGCTGTTTTTT. Residues: CATQVGKREGLAGELFF.

CDR3 coding DNA: TGTGCCAGCAGCTTAAACGCGGGAGAATCTTACAATGAGCAGTTCTTC. It yields the protein CASSLNAGESYNEQFF. This chain joins TRBV7-3 and TRBJ2-1; 7 bases line up with TRBD2. The CDR3 is 16 residues long. The germline CDR1 and CDR2 sequences are SGHTA and FQGTGA. With V trimmed by 1 base and J by 4 bases, 7 bases remained unmatched.

This clone was counted between two and nine times. The chain uses TRBV29-1 and TRBJ2-5, with 8 bases fitting TRBD1. The V segment lost 3 bases and the J segment 3 bases; nucleotides outside the gene matches: 3. Germline V gene data show CDR1 as SQVTM and CDR2 as ANQGSEA. This CDR3 contains 13 residues. The CDR3 DNA sequence: TGCAGCGTTGAGGACAGGGAAAAAGAGACCCAGTACTTC. Translated: CSVEDREKETQYF.

The CDR3 DNA sequence: TGCGCCAGCAGGACAGGTGATAATTCACCCCTCCACTTT. Residues: CASRTGDNSPLHF. The chain combines TRBV5-1 with TRBJ1-6, with D possibly being TRBD1 (6 bases). The CDR3 is 13 amino acids. CDR1 is SGHRS, CDR2 YFSETQ, per germline. The V end lost 5 bases, the J end lost 5 bases, and 8 bases lay between the germline ends. Combining the CDR3 with reference TRBV5-1 and TRBJ1-6 gives the whole variable domain KAGVTQTPRYLIKTRGQQVTLSCSPISGHRSVSWYQQTPGQGLQFLFEYFSETQRNKGNFPGRFSGRQFSNSRSEMNVSTLELGDSALYLCASRTGDNSPLHFGNGTRLTVT.